Following are 10 T cell receptor beta chains from one sample sequenced in a study of CD8 T cells in ankylosing spondylitis. Findings of the study overall: What seemed typical of ankylosing spondylitis blood was a TCR beta motif built from several highly homologous variants.

Their antigens remain unidentified. TCRdb re-derived calls from the 5' RACE reads in MiXCR, one entry per CDR3 protein. The sample lists around 130,000 distinct CDR3 sequences, under 20% occurring once. The sample taken for sequencing was blood, either unsorted or a sorted T cell fraction (not recorded which). The receptors were gathered from a male donor with ankylosing spondylitis.

This clonotype was counted many times. The V and J genes are TRBV5-1 and TRBJ2-5; TRBD2 agrees at 9 bases. Trimming took 4 bases from V and 2 from J; bases not matched to a gene: 9. The length of the CDR3 is 16 residues. The V gene's germline CDR1 is SGHRS and CDR2 YFSETQ. CDR3 protein: CASSPEPSGTQETQYF. The CDR3 DNA sequence: TGCGCCAGCAGCCCTGAGCCTAGCGGGACGCAAGAGACCCAGTACTTC. The variable domain in full, with the rest retrieved from reference TRBV5-1 and TRBJ2-5, is KAGVTQTPRYLIKTRGQQVTLSCSPISGHRSVSWYQQTPGQGLQFLFEYFSETQRNKGNFPGRFSGRQFSNSRSEMNVSTLELGDSALYLCASSPEPSGTQETQYFGPGTRLLVL.

This sequence joins TRBV4-1 and TRBJ1-1; 7 nucleotides align to TRBD1. With 8 bases clipped from V and 1 base from J, the junction kept 7 bases outside the gene matches. Germline loops: CDR1 MGHRA, CDR2 YSYEKL. CDR3 length equals 14 residues. The CDR3 is CASRSAGGNTEAFF. CDR3 nucleotides: TGCGCCAGCCGGTCGGCAGGGGGGAACACTGAAGCTTTCTTT.

The chain uses TRBV6-5 and TRBJ2-2, with D uncertain. The CDR3 extends over 13 amino acids. From germline, CDR1 is MNHEY and CDR2 SVGAGI. V gave up 3 bases and J gave up 9 bases, with 11 bases separating them. CDR3 sequence: CASSYAPDRELFF. The CDR3 nucleotides are TGTGCCAGCAGTTATGCTCCGGACCGGGAGCTGTTTTTT.

V usage is TRBV27 and J usage is TRBJ2-3; D gene uncertain. CDR1 and CDR2 from the germline V gene are MNHEY and SMNVEV (reference sequence). V was clipped by 7 bases and J by 1 base, with 15 bases between them. The CDR3 runs to 15 residues. CDR3 nucleotide sequence: TGTGCCAGCAAACAAGGCTGGTTAGGCACAGATACGCAGTATTTT. It yields the protein CASKQGWLGTDTQYF.

The V call is TRBV5-6, the J call TRBJ2-7; tentatively, D is TRBD2 (5 bases). The CDR3 runs to 14 residues. CDR1 is SGHDT, CDR2 YYEEEE, per germline. The V end was cut by 4 bases, the J end by 0 bases, with 11 bases between. The CDR3 nucleotides read TGTGCCAGCAGCAGGAGCGGTAACTCCTACGAGCAGTACTTC. Its protein is CASSRSGNSYEQYF.

This clonotype was picked up a small number of times. The chain couples TRBV7-9 to TRBJ2-1; D is unclear. The V gene lost 3 bases and the J gene lost 8 bases, with 8 bases spanning the gap. This CDR3 has 12 residues. Germline CDR1 SEHNR, CDR2 FQNEAQ (reference sequence). The CDR3 DNA reads TGTGCCAGCAGCTTGAGTTTACATGAGCAGTTCTTC. Translation gives CASSLSLHEQFF.

This clonotype appeared a few times. The V gene is TRBV28, the J gene TRBJ1-3; TRBD1 might be the D (6 bases). V lost 7 bases and J lost 1, with 11 bases in between. Per the germline V gene, CDR1 is MDHEN and CDR2 is SYDVKM. This CDR3 is 14 amino acids long. The CDR3 coding sequence is TGTGCCAGCACTCGAAGGGGGTCTGGAAACACCATATATTTT. Encoded protein: CASTRRGSGNTIYF. The full variable domain, its missing parts supplied by reference TRBV28 and TRBJ1-3, is DVKVTQSSRYLVKRTGEKVFLECVQDMDHENMFWYRQDPGLGLRLIYFSYDVKMKEKGDIPEGYSVSREKKERFSLILESASTNQTSMYLCASTRRGSGNTIYFGEGSWLTVV.

Only a few counts were recorded for this clonotype. The chain uses TRBV29-1 and TRBJ2-1; D gene uncertain. In germline, CDR1 is SQVTM, CDR2 ANQGSEA. The ends were cut back, 3 bases at V and 5 bases at J, with 8 bases in the middle. There are 12 residues in the CDR3. The CDR3 loop reads CSVDQRDNEQFF. The CDR3 DNA is TGCAGCGTTGACCAAAGAGACAATGAGCAGTTCTTC.

The CDR3 nucleotides read TGTGCCAGCAGCTTAGCGCCGTCACGGGAGGGTGAGCAGTTCTTC. Translation gives CASSLAPSREGEQFF. The chain has TRBV7-9 and TRBJ2-1; 8 positions match TRBD2. J was trimmed by 9 bases and V by 0 bases; bases with no gene match: 7. From germline, CDR1 is SEHNR and CDR2 FQNEAQ (reference sequence). The CDR3 has 15 residues.

In this sample, this clonotype turned up a few times. The chain couples TRBV20-1 to TRBJ2-1; a weak D match, TRBD2 (5 bases). The CDR3 is made up of 17 amino acids. The germline gives CDR1 DFQATT, CDR2 SNEGSKA (reference sequence). V was clipped by 1 base and J by 8 bases, with 24 bases between them. Written as DNA, the CDR3 is TGCAGTGCTAGAGCCGGCGGAGCGGTTCCCGCCCGGGATGAGCAGTTCTTC. Its protein is CSARAGGAVPARDEQFF.